Presented here are 23 T cell receptor beta chains from one specimen sequenced in a study of metastatic and nonmetastatic thyroid tumors. All patients reached thyroid surgery having received no treatment beforehand. TCRdb re-analyzed the PCR reads through MiXCR. This sample has about 6,900 clones, with 37% found just once. Sequences were obtained from tumor tissue. Every receptor here comes from a female donor with papillary thyroid cancer or a benign thyroid nodule (not recorded which). Some clones in this sample may be carry-over from other donors' samples.

In this sample, this clone is medium-sized (0.01 to 0.1%). This chain uses TRBV6-1 with TRBJ2-1, with 10 bases that match TRBD2. This CDR3 spans 15 amino acids. Trimming removed 5 bases from V and 7 bases from J; junction bases left unmatched: 8. The germline V gene encodes CDR1 MNHNS and CDR2 SASEGT. CDR3 residues: CASSSPSGGLNEQFF. The CDR3 nucleotides are TGTGCCAGCAGTTCCCCTAGCGGGGGCCTAAATGAGCAGTTCTTC.

The chain joins TRBV6-1 to TRBJ2-7; a possible D gene is TRBD1 (6 bases). V lost 7 bases, J lost 1 base, and 11 bases lay in between. CDR1 and CDR2 (germline): MNHNS, SASEGT. The CDR3 runs to 13 residues. The CDR3 DNA is TGTGCCAGCACGGGGACACTATCCTACGAGCAGTACTTC. Amino acids: CASTGTLSYEQYF.

The J gene is TRBJ1-2, the V gene TRBV20-1, with D perhaps matching TRBD1 (5 bases). V lost 5 bases and J 3 bases, leaving 10 bases between the germline ends. The CDR3 has 12 amino acids. From germline, CDR1 is DFQATT and CDR2 SNEGSKA (reference sequence). DNA of the CDR3: TGCAGTGCTGTCAGGGATGACTATGGCTACACCTTC. It specifies CSAVRDDYGYTF.

The chain joins TRBV20-1 to TRBJ2-6, with 7 bases identical to TRBD2. V trimming: 0 bases; J trimming: 1 base; junction bases outside the gene matches: 3. Per germline, CDR1 DFQATT and CDR2 SNEGSKA (reference sequence). The CDR3 sequence is 16 residues long. The CDR3 sequence is CSARDRGGSGANVLTF. The CDR3 nucleotides read TGCAGTGCTAGAGACCGCGGGGGTTCTGGGGCCAACGTCCTGACTTTC.

The chain links TRBV18 to TRBJ2-7; tentatively, D is TRBD1 (6 bases). The CDR3 runs to 13 residues. V lost 4 bases to trimming and J lost 5 bases, with 12 bases between them. The germline gives CDR1 KGHSH, CDR2 LQKENI. CDR3 residues: CASSQLPGDEQYF. In nucleotides, the CDR3 is TGTGCCAGCTCACAACTTCCAGGGGACGAGCAGTACTTC.

This clone was counted only a few times. The V gene is TRBV6-1, the J gene TRBJ1-5; D might be TRBD1 (6 bases). Germline V gene lookup returns CDR1 MNHNS and CDR2 SASEGT. The length of the CDR3 is 18 residues. Trimming stripped 2 bases from V and 4 bases from J, with 21 bases between. The CDR3: CASSELPGHNTGNQPQHF. CDR3 nucleotide sequence: TGTGCCAGCAGTGAACTACCGGGACACAATACGGGGAATCAGCCCCAGCATTTT.

This clone was seen a few times. This chain links TRBV28 with TRBJ2-7; D unclear. This CDR3 has 13 residues. Germline CDR1 MDHEN, CDR2 SYDVKM. Trimming cost V 1 base and J 3 bases, with 7 bases left between them. The CDR3 protein is CASSLSGDYEQYF. The CDR3 region has the DNA TGTGCCAGCAGTTTATCAGGCGACTACGAGCAGTACTTC.

By sample fraction, this clone is medium-sized. The J gene is TRBJ1-2, the V gene TRBV6-1; D is perhaps TRBD1 (6 bases). The length of the CDR3 is 13 residues. From germline, CDR1 is MNHNS and CDR2 SASEGT. V was shortened by 5 bases and J by 7 bases, with 14 bases between the two germline ends. The CDR3 here is CASSSQGFGGYTF. The CDR3 DNA reads as TGTGCCAGCAGTTCACAGGGCTTCGGTGGCTACACCTTC.

The CDR3 sequence is CASSAISGRSHEQFF. As DNA, the CDR3 is TGTGCCAGCAGTGCGATTAGCGGGAGATCCCATGAGCAGTTCTTC. The chain joins TRBV6-1 to TRBJ2-1, with TRBD2 matching over 9 bases. V gave up 4 bases and J gave up 8 bases; unmatched junction bases: 9. CDR3 size: 15 residues. Germline loops: CDR1 MNHNS, CDR2 SASEGT.

In its sample, this clone was seen many times. V is TRBV20-1 and J is TRBJ1-5, with D uncertain. CDR3 length: 16 residues. Germline V gene sequence: CDR1 DFQATT, CDR2 SNEGSKA (reference sequence). V dropped 6 bases and J dropped 0 bases, with 18 bases sitting between them. DNA of the CDR3: TGCAGTGCCTCCCTTCCGGAGACATATAGCAATCAGCCCCAGCATTTT. Translated: CSASLPETYSNQPQHF.

This clone qualifies as medium-sized. J is TRBJ2-7 and V is TRBV20-1; 9 nucleotides align to TRBD1. The V segment lost 5 bases and the J segment 6 bases; nucleotides outside the gene matches: 5. CDR1 and CDR2 (germline): DFQATT, SNEGSKA (reference sequence). This CDR3 has 12 residues. The DNA of the CDR3 is TGCAGTGCTTCCGGGACAGGGCCCGAGCAGTACTTC. Encoded protein: CSASGTGPEQYF.

The rearrangement links TRBV6-1 to TRBJ2-2, with D unresolved. The CDR3 is 13 residues long. Germline values: CDR1 MNHNS, CDR2 SASEGT. CDR3 in amino acids: CGCKNLSTGELFF. CDR3 DNA sequence: TGTGGGTGCAAAAATTTATCCACCGGGGAGCTGTTTTTT.

The chain recombines TRBV27 with TRBJ2-2; 10 bases align to TRBD1. The ends lost 3 bases at V and 8 bases at J; junction bases unmatched: 3. The CDR3 is 14 amino acids. Per the germline V gene, CDR1 is MNHEY and CDR2 is SMNVEV (reference sequence). The CDR3 loop reads CASSFGQGVGELFF. The CDR3 coding sequence is TGTGCCAGCAGTTTTGGACAGGGGGTTGGGGAGCTGTTTTTT.

As DNA, the CDR3 is TGTGCCAGCAGGGACCTTGAGAAGAGGAACGAGCAGTACTTC. Translated: CASRDLEKRNEQYF. This chain links TRBV6-1 with TRBJ2-7; D remains unclear. CDR1 is MNHNS and CDR2 is SASEGT in the germline V gene. CDR3 length: 14 residues. V was trimmed by 6 bases and J by 5 bases, leaving 17 bases between them.

This clone was seen a few times. The chain has TRBV12-3 or TRBV12-4 and TRBJ2-5; TRBD1 matches 10 bases. This CDR3 contains 14 residues. Unmatched junction bases numbered 6, after V lost 6 bases and J lost 5 bases. CDR3 DNA: TGTGCCAGCAGCCCGGGACAGGGGACCGAGACCCAGTACTTC. Protein: CASSPGQGTETQYF.

The sample holds a few counts of this clone. J is TRBJ1-2 and V is TRBV6-1; D remains unclear. V shed 7 bases and J shed 6 bases, with 6 bases lying between them. From germline, CDR1 is MNHNS and CDR2 SASEGT. The CDR3 runs 10 residues. Written as DNA, the CDR3 is TGTGCCAGCAAAGGGAATGGCTACACCTTC. As protein: CASKGNGYTF.

The sample holds a few counts of this clone. CDR3 amino acids: CASNRDYYEQYF. The CDR3 nucleotides are TGTGCCAGCAACAGGGATTACTACGAGCAGTACTTC. The V call is TRBV6-1, the J call TRBJ2-7; D perhaps matches TRBD1 (6 bases). V was trimmed by 7 bases and J by 3 bases, leaving 10 bases between them. The CDR3 spans 12 residues. Germline CDR1 reads MNHNS; CDR2 reads SASEGT.

This clone qualifies as large. The genes are TRBV27 and TRBJ2-1; the match to TRBD1 covers 9 bases. The CDR3 contains 15 residues. CDR1 is MNHEY, CDR2 SMNVEV, per germline (reference sequence). The V segment lost 6 bases and the J segment 4 bases; nucleotides outside the gene matches: 7. This CDR3 is CASSSPGQGYNEQFF. CDR3 DNA sequence: TGTGCCAGCAGCTCTCCGGGACAGGGATACAATGAGCAGTTCTTC.

This clone rates as large. The J gene is TRBJ2-3, the V gene TRBV4-2; 8 positions agree with TRBD2. Germline V gene sequence: CDR1 LGHNA, CDR2 YNFKEQ. The CDR3 is 16 amino acids. Trimming cost V 0 bases and J 2 bases; bases outside gene matches: 4. The CDR3 nucleotides are TGTGCCAGCAGCCAAGATCTAGCGGGCGACACAGATACGCAGTATTTT. This sequence encodes CASSQDLAGDTDTQYF.

The chain is built from TRBV5-1 and TRBJ2-1; D unresolved. Trimming took off 2 bases at V and 4 bases at J, with 13 bases between the two ends. Germline CDR1 and CDR2: SGHRS and YFSETQ. The CDR3 spans 15 residues. The CDR3 region is CASSLESAPYNEQFF. The CDR3 nucleotides read TGCGCCAGCAGCTTAGAGTCAGCTCCGTACAATGAGCAGTTCTTC. Full variable domain (remainder filled in from reference TRBV5-1 and TRBJ2-1): KAGVTQTPRYLIKTRGQQVTLSCSPISGHRSVSWYQQTPGQGLQFLFEYFSETQRNKGNFPGRFSGRQFSNSRSEMNVSTLELGDSALYLCASSLESAPYNEQFFGPGTRLTVL.

The chain has TRBV28 and TRBJ2-5, with a weak D call TRBD1 (5 bases). This CDR3 is built from 12 residues. Trimming removed 4 bases at V and 7 bases at J, with 10 bases between. Germline V gives CDR1 MDHEN, CDR2 SYDVKM. In DNA, the CDR3 is TGTGCCAGCAGTTCAGGGAAAGTGACCCAGTACTTC. Its translation is CASSSGKVTQYF.

This clone was seen many times. The junction departs from germline at one end; a sequencing error may be responsible. The same CDR3 also results from other DNA sequences found in this sample. This chain uses TRBV20-1 with TRBJ2-7; TRBD1 matches at 8 bases. Per the germline V gene, CDR1 is DFQATT and CDR2 is SNEGSKA (reference sequence). The CDR3 covers 12 residues. The CDR3 loop is CSARTGTYEQYF. The CDR3 DNA reads TGCAGTGCTCGGACAGGGACCTACGAGCAGTATTTC.

This clone is medium-sized by share. The sample carries other DNA sequences with the same CDR3. The J gene is TRBJ2-2, the V gene TRBV7-8, with a weak D call TRBD1 (6 bases). Germline-derived CDR1 and CDR2 are SGHVS and FQNEAQ. V lost 4 bases, J lost 1 base, and 13 bases lay in between. The CDR3 is made up of 16 amino acids. CDR3 protein: CASSYPTGRNTGELFF. The CDR3 DNA reads TGTGCCAGCAGCTACCCGACAGGACGGAACACCGGGGAGCTGTTTTTT.